This T cell receptor beta chain was sequenced during a study of cytomegalovirus exposure and HLA in healthy donors. Background on the study: The 110 or so validation repertoires used a platform that matched the one used for the approximately 670 first-cohort repertoires, as a later analysis reported. Study-level findings and limits: Researchers counted roughly 160 TCR beta chains as cytomegalovirus-associated. A few chains linked to CMV were shown in vitro to be specific for CMV antigens.

A word on this clone: Its cognate antigen is unknown.

The germline V gene encodes CDR1 SGHNT and CDR2 YYREEE (reference sequence). Germline trimming cut 4 bases from V and 4 bases from J; bases unmatched to any gene: 3. This CDR3 contains 14 residues. Assay used: immunoSEQ multiplex PCR; TCRdb lists only in-frame clones, some missing. The repertoire holds approximately 120,000 clones, about nine tenths seen once, with approximately 2.3% in the top ten. Sequenced: PBMCs. The chain uses TRBV5-4 and TRBJ2-3; 10 bases match TRBD1. This TCR was sampled from a woman between 18 and 30 years old in good health and CMV-seronegative. Written as DNA, the CDR3 is TGTGCCAGCAGCAGCGGGACAGGGGCAGATACGCAGTATTTT. This translates into CASSSGTGADTQYF.